This TCR beta chain stems from a study of blood T cells in healthy people across ages. Notes on the study in general: Age brought a roughly linear fall in TCR beta diversity measured per million T cells.

Many counts were recorded for this clonotype. Its antigen is as yet unknown. The germline V gene has CDR1 SGHTA and CDR2 FQGNSA. V lost 2 bases and J lost 7, with 16 bases in between. There are 15 residues in the CDR3. Collection of approximately 9.3 milliliters of peripheral blood was performed for each donor. Samples each yielded at least 6 micrograms of total RNA. Next came a second PCR, run for about 7 to 11 cycles, which used a sample-barcoded 5' primer along with a J-beta primer mix. One entry per CDR3 protein, called by TCRdb with MiXCR from the 5' RACE reads. The sample has 850,000 to 1,100,000 distinct CDR3 sequences; roughly two fifths are singletons.

The V gene is TRBV7-2, the J gene TRBJ2-3; TRBD1 might be the D (6 bases). Sequenced input: blood. This clonotype was obtained from a young man in good health. In DNA form, the CDR3 reads TGTGCCAGCAGCTTAACAGGGACCACGCCTAATACGCAGTATTTT. It yields the protein CASSLTGTTPNTQYF. Full variable domain (missing parts from reference TRBV7-2 and TRBJ2-3): GAGVSQSPSNKVTEKGKDVELRCDPISGHTALYWYRQSLGQGLEFLIYFQGNSAPDKSGLPSDRFSAERTGGSVSTLTIQRTQQEDSAVYLCASSLTGTTPNTQYFGPGTRLTVL.